This TCR beta chain originates from a study of T-cell memory formation after mild COVID-19. Study results and limitations: CD4+ contracting clones were found mainly in CM and EM, and CD8+ ones in EMRA. Nothing confirmed that second-wave clones peaking on day 37 were specific for SARS-CoV-2.

This clonotype has only a few counts. The antigen is not known. TCRdb analysed the 5' RACE reads with MiXCR anew, one entry per CDR3 protein. Of hundreds of thousands of distinct CDR3 sequences in the sample, about a sixth were seen once. The CDR3 has 17 amino acids. After removal of 0 bases from V and 4 bases from J, the junction contained 10 bases not matched to a gene. The germline gives CDR1 PRHDT, CDR2 FYEKMQ (reference sequence). This chain joins TRBV13 and TRBJ2-3; TRBD2 matches at 7 bases. The receptor was isolated from an adult woman who had mild COVID-19 (a few samples of this study predate the infection). Cell type and time point are not known. Sequencing used PBMCs or a T cell subset sorted from them (not recorded which). The CDR3 loop is CASSLGERDYWADTQYF. In DNA form, the CDR3 reads TGTGCCAGCAGCTTAGGGGAGCGGGATTATTGGGCAGATACGCAGTATTTT.